The 11 T cell receptor beta chains reported below all come from one sample, sequenced in a study of response to subunit inactivated influenza vaccine. TCRdb recomputed calls from the RT-PCR reads with MiXCR, one row per CDR3 protein. The table has more than 700,000 distinct CDR3 sequences, less than 25% seen once; the top ten hold about 9.4%. Specimen: PBMCs from blood, collected more than 4 days after vaccination. All receptors come from a man aged 50-59 years who received an inactivated influenza vaccine.

The gene calls are TRBV4-3 and TRBJ2-1; a weak D match, TRBD1 (6 bases). The CDR3 runs 15 residues. Trimming took off 3 bases at V and 3 bases at J, with 12 bases between the two ends. Germline V gives CDR1 LGHNA, CDR2 YSLEER. Written as DNA, the CDR3 is TGCGCCAGCAGCCAGTCAGGACAGAGCTACAATGAGCAGTTCTTC. Its protein is CASSQSGQSYNEQFF.

This chain connects TRBV6-2 or TRBV6-3 to TRBJ2-1, with TRBD2 matching over 8 bases. V lost 8 bases, J lost 4 bases, and 13 bases stayed unmatched. The CDR3 has 16 amino acids. In germline, CDR1 is MNHEY, CDR2 SVGEGT. The CDR3 region has the DNA TGTGCCAGCCAAAAGGTGTCTAGCGGGCGGTACAATGAGCAGTTCTTC. Amino acid sequence: CASQKVSSGRYNEQFF.

The chain couples TRBV29-1 to TRBJ1-1; D gene uncertain. V was pared by 6 bases and J by 0 bases, with 11 bases between. There are 13 residues in the CDR3. The germline V gene has CDR1 SQVTM and CDR2 ANQGSEA. CDR3 residues: CSVAPLLNTEAFF. CDR3 bases: TGCAGCGTCGCCCCCTTGTTGAACACTGAAGCTTTCTTT.

This chain connects TRBV27 to TRBJ2-1; 8 bases match TRBD1. With 7 bases clipped from V and 2 bases from J, the junction kept 1 base outside the gene matches. The CDR3 is 13 residues long. CDR1 is MNHEY and CDR2 is SMNVEV in the germline V gene (reference sequence). This CDR3 is CASTDRAYNEQFF. The CDR3 region has the DNA TGTGCCAGCACGGACAGGGCCTACAATGAGCAGTTCTTC.

As concerns this clonotype: The junction does not match germline at one end; this may be a read error. The V call is TRBV2, the J call TRBJ2-5; D is unclear. This CDR3 region has 19 residues. The germline gives CDR1 SNHLY, CDR2 FYNNEI. Here the CDR3 DNA reads TGTGCCATCAGTCCGAGCCAGCCCCAAAGCAGGTCGATAATTGAGACCCAGTACTTC. It is translated as CAISPSQPQSRSIIETQYF.

The V call is TRBV13, the J call TRBJ1-1; D gene unclear. Germline V gene lookup returns CDR1 PRHDT and CDR2 FYEKMQ (reference sequence). This CDR3 is built from 18 residues. Trimming left V 4 bases short and J 2 bases short, with 23 bases between. CDR3 sequence reads: CASSSPITSFLGNTEAFF. CDR3 DNA: TGTGCCAGCAGCTCCCCCATAACCTCTTTTTTGGGAAACACTGAAGCTTTCTTT.

This clonotype showed up many times. The rearrangement links TRBV4-2 to TRBJ2-7, with 8 nucleotides matching TRBD1. V dropped 0 bases and J dropped 2; count of bases not matched to a gene: 9. Germline lookup yields CDR1 LGHNA and CDR2 YNFKEQ. This CDR3 region has 17 residues. For the CDR3, the DNA is TGTGCCAGCAGCCAAGAGCGGGCGGGACAGGAGACCTACGAGCAGTACTTC. It is translated as CASSQERAGQETYEQYF.

The CDR3 is CSAPGLAGGPTDTQYF. The DNA for the CDR3 is TGCAGTGCTCCGGGACTAGCGGGAGGGCCGACAGATACGCAGTATTTT. The chain couples TRBV20-1 to TRBJ2-3, with 16 bases matching TRBD2. CDR3 length equals 16 residues. Germline CDR1 reads DFQATT; CDR2 reads SNEGSKA (reference sequence). After removal of 5 bases from V and 3 bases from J, the junction contained 5 bases not matched to a gene.

The rearrangement uses TRBV11-2 and TRBJ2-1, with 8 bases aligning to TRBD2. This CDR3 is 17 amino acids long. With 2 bases clipped from V and 3 bases from J, the junction kept 9 bases outside the gene matches. Germline V CDR1 and CDR2: SGHAT, FQNNGV. The CDR3 loop reads CASSLPPGLGNYNEQFF. CDR3 nucleotides: TGTGCCAGCAGCTTACCTCCGGGACTAGGCAACTACAATGAGCAGTTCTTC. Supplemented by reference TRBV11-2 and TRBJ2-1, the full variable domain reads EAGVAQSPRYKIIEKRQSVAFWCNPISGHATLYWYQQILGQGPKLLIQFQNNGVVDDSQLPKDRFSAERLKGVDSTLKIQPAKLEDSAVYLCASSLPPGLGNYNEQFFGPGTRLTVL.

The chain joins TRBV20-1 to TRBJ2-2; TRBD1 agrees at 8 bases. This CDR3 region has 14 residues. CDR1 DFQATT and CDR2 SNEGSKA come from the germline V gene (reference sequence). The V gene end was trimmed by 1 base and the J gene end by 4 bases; junction bases not matched to a gene: 2. The CDR3 protein is CSARGTGRTGELFF. CDR3 bases: TGCAGTGCTAGAGGGACAGGGCGCACCGGGGAGCTGTTTTTT.

This clonotype has a handful of counts. The rearrangement joins TRBV7-2 to TRBJ2-3; D gene uncertain. This CDR3 spans 13 amino acids. Germline CDR1 SGHTA, CDR2 FQGNSA. V lost 10 bases and J 0 bases, leaving 11 bases between the germline ends. The CDR3 here is CATQPQSTDTQYF. DNA for the CDR3: TGTGCCACCCAACCACAAAGCACAGATACGCAGTATTTT.